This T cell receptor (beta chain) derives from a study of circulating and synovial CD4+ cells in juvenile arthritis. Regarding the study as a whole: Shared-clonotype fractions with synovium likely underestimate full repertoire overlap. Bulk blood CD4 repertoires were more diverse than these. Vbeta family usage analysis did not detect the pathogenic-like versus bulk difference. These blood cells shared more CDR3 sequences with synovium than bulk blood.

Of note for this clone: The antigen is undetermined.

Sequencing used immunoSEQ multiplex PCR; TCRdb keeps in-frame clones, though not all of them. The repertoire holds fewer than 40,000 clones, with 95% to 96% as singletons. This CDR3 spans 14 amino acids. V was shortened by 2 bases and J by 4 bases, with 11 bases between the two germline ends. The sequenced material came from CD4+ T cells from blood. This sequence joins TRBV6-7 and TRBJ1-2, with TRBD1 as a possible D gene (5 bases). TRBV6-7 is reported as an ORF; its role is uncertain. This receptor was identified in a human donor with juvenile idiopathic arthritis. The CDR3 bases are TGTGCCAGCAGTTACCCCCGGGGGAGCTATGGCTACACCTTC. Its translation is CASSYPRGSYGYTF.